This paragraph covers one T cell receptor beta chain sequence. This clone is assessed as medium-sized (0.01 to 0.1%). Its antigen is currently not known. Qualities for individual bases were not recorded, and no much larger clone is one base off. The data were taken from a study of T cell responses to AZD1222 COVID-19 vaccine (dated by TCRdb to the early 2020s). Notes on the research overall: TCR sequencing was performed for fewer than 250 trial participants, of whom about 200 were given two doses of AZD1222 and around 25 were given two doses of MenACWY control vaccine. Trial participants were enrolled into age subgroups of 18-55, 56-69 and 70-plus years, which contained about 160, 30 and 59 TCR-sequenced participants, respectively.

Per the publication, the time point label means: baseline before first vaccination. Read against the paper, the sample's treatment or condition label means: meningococcal conjugate vaccine given as trial control. Vaccinee samples were obtained from the UK trials COV001 and COV002, which included a single-blind randomized controlled phase 2/3 trial of AZD1222 (ChAdOx1 nCoV-19) in healthy adults. Trial participant PBMC samples were collected at day 0 and day 28 after the second dose for TCRbeta chain sequencing. The CDR3, from cysteine to phenylalanine, totals 15 residues. The read is trimmed to its CDR3 DNA, 45 bases read in frame from base 1. V ends up 4 bases short and J 4 bases short, with an unmatched junction base count of 8. CDR1 and CDR2, looked up from the germline V gene, are SNHLY and FYNNEI. Overall study outcomes, separate from this receptor: After two AZD1222 doses, both the breadth and the depth of spike-specific TCRs were significantly higher than at day 0 and than in MenACWY recipients. Conclusions about previously exposed vaccinees are limited, since just five or six AZD1222 recipients were seropositive for SARS-CoV-2 at baseline. Because no samples from the day 14 peak response were available, repertoires could be characterized only after the peak T cell response. Participants were mostly white British, with more females than males. The authors suggested clonal diversity may have been underestimated. Vaccine-associated CD4 TCRs spanned the whole spike protein, with dominant responses in regions 160-218 and 743-854. Nearly half of unique spike-specific TCRs reportedly recognized epitopes outside regions mutated in the B.1.351 and B.1.1.7 variants. In the small 56-69-year group, the increase in depth fell short of significance, most likely because of low power.

The CDR3 regions of human TCRbeta chains were subjected to immunosequencing. The source study handled its data this way. Repertoire TCRs were checked for matches against a reference library of SARS-CoV-2-specific TCRs that had been generated using the MIRA antigen-specificity platform. Breadth meant the fraction of unique TCRs that were SARS-CoV-2-associated, whereas depth meant the fraction of total T cells that were SARS-CoV-2-associated. Using the MIRA data, each spike-specific TCR was mapped to the spike region that the TCR reacts to and placed in a CD4 or CD8 class. Log10-transformed breadth and depth values were compared by one-way ANOVA with Sidak's multiple comparisons tests. This is the immuneACCESS table as TCRdb keeps it, with only in-frame sequences that have V and J called. A part of the clones is gone; compared with another copy, unresolved V genes explain less than half, and the rest is unexplained. That table gives V, J and clone size, and the DNA gave D and trimming. In this sample the table shows roughly 120,000 clones, 75% to 90% of which occur a single time. The leading ten clones occupy roughly 4.3% of the sample.

This receptor was obtained from an adult in good health. The sample in question was peripheral blood, obtained on day 0 of MenACWY control vaccination. The chain employs TRBV2 and TRBJ1-1; 8 bases in the middle match TRBD1. The CDR3 region reads CASSGGQGGFTEAFF. The nucleotide sequence is given as TGTGCCAGCAGTGGTGGACAGGGAGGATTCACTGAAGCTTTCTTT.